Following are 26 T cell receptor beta chains from one sample sequenced in a study of T cells in Graves' hyperthyroidism and ophthalmopathy. Using RNA transcripts as the source, TCR beta CDR3 regions were amplified. First-round RT-PCR with HTBI primers amplified the TCR CDR3 region. TCRdb reanalysed the multiplex PCR reads using MiXCR and keeps one entry per CDR3 protein. This table holds about 590,000 distinct CDR3 sequences, around a sixth found once. The sequenced sample was blood. These receptors came from a woman aged 25 to 39 with Graves' hyperthyroidism.

This clonotype was recorded many times. The CDR3, as DNA: TGTGCCAGCAGCTTAGCGGTTGCGGCTTTGGAAAGATACGAGCAGTACTTC. The encoded protein is CASSLAVAALERYEQYF. The chain employs TRBV7-8 and TRBJ2-7; no definite D call. The CDR3 contains 17 residues. Trimming pared 0 bases from V and 4 bases from J, leaving 19 bases between. Germline V gene lookup returns CDR1 SGHVS and CDR2 FQNEAQ.

This clonotype came up many times. V usage is TRBV11-3 and J usage is TRBJ2-1, with D possibly TRBD2 on 6 matching bases. Germline CDR1 reads SGHNT; CDR2 reads YENEEA. The germline V and J ends were trimmed by 1 base and 5 bases, with 15 bases remaining between them. This CDR3 is built from 16 residues. The CDR3 nucleotides read TGTGCCAGCAGCTTAGTTGGGACTTACGGAGACAATGAGCAGTTCTTC. Translating gives CASSLVGTYGDNEQFF.

The J gene is TRBJ2-1, the V gene TRBV29-1; D unresolved. The length of the CDR3 is 14 residues. V was trimmed by 6 bases and J by 4 bases, leaving 16 bases between them. CDR1 is SQVTM and CDR2 is ANQGSEA in the germline V gene. CDR3 protein: CSVLKTGSYNEQFF. The CDR3 DNA reads TGCAGCGTCTTAAAGACTGGGTCTTACAATGAGCAGTTCTTC.

This clonotype was found many times. This chain uses TRBV20-1 with TRBJ2-4; D may correspond to TRBD1 or TRBD2 (5 bases each). The CDR3 consists of 14 residues. CDR1 and CDR2 from the germline V gene are DFQATT and SNEGSKA (reference sequence). V was shortened by 6 bases and J by 0 bases, with 12 bases between the two germline ends. The DNA of the CDR3 is TGCAGTGCCGACCCGAGGGGAGCCAAAAACATTCAGTACTTC. Its translation is CSADPRGAKNIQYF.

This clonotype was counted only a few times. The V call is TRBV3-1, the J call TRBJ2-1, with 7 positions matching TRBD2. Looked up from germline, CDR1 is LGHDT and CDR2 is YNNKEL (reference sequence). V dropped 2 bases and J dropped 4; count of bases not matched to a gene: 8. CDR3 size: 16 residues. This chain's CDR3 is CASSQLPAGLYNEQFF. CDR3 nucleotide sequence: TGTGCCAGCAGCCAACTTCCAGCGGGACTTTACAATGAGCAGTTCTTC.

The rearrangement joins TRBV12-3 or TRBV12-4 to TRBJ2-3, with D unclear. The CDR3 is made up of 12 amino acids. Trimming took 7 bases from V and 4 from J, leaving 9 bases between them. The CDR3 protein is CASTHYADTQYF. The CDR3 DNA reads TGTGCCAGCACCCACTACGCAGATACGCAGTATTTT.

The table lists this clonotype with many counts. The CDR3 DNA reads TGTGCCAGCTCACCCGAGGGGTTTGGAGAAAAACTGTTTTTT. This encodes CASSPEGFGEKLFF. The chain recombines TRBV18 with TRBJ1-4; a possible D gene is TRBD1 (5 bases). Germline lookup yields CDR1 KGHSH and CDR2 LQKENI. V lost 3 bases, J lost 8 bases, and 13 bases lay in between. The CDR3 spans 14 residues.

This clonotype showed up just a few times. The chain couples TRBV28 to TRBJ2-2; D remains ambiguous. Trimming took off 11 bases at V and 5 bases at J, with 12 bases between the two ends. The CDR3 loop spans 12 amino acids. Germline CDR1 MDHEN, CDR2 SYDVKM. CDR3 nucleotide sequence: TGTGCCTCCCAGAGCCATACCGGGGAGCTGTTTTTT. Its protein is CASQSHTGELFF.

This clonotype was counted many times. This chain uses TRBV11-2 with TRBJ2-1, with 11 bases aligning to TRBD2. Germline assignment: CDR1 SGHAT and CDR2 FQNNGV. The CDR3 loop spans 16 amino acids. V lost 1 base to trimming and J lost 8 bases; unmatched junction nucleotides: 7. Here the CDR3 DNA reads TGTGCCAGCAGCTTAGCACTAGCGGGGGCCACAGATGAGCAGTTCTTC. Residues: CASSLALAGATDEQFF.

With respect to this clonotype: Germline and junction disagree at one end, which may indicate a read error. CDR3 DNA sequence: TGTGCCAGCAGCCTTCTCAGCGCCGGAGAGCTGTTTTTT. It encodes CASSLLSAGELFF. The chain joins TRBV7-2 to TRBJ2-2; D gene ambiguous. Germline CDR1 reads SGHTA; CDR2 reads FQGNSA. This CDR3 spans 13 amino acids.

In its sample, this clonotype was seen a few times. The chain combines TRBV12-3 or TRBV12-4 with TRBJ2-6, with D possibly being TRBD2 (5 bases). V was shortened by 7 bases and J by 0 bases, with 7 bases between the two germline ends. CDR3 length: 14 residues. Here the CDR3 DNA reads TGTGCCAGCATGGGAGACTCTGGGGCCAACGTCCTGACTTTC. Translation gives CASMGDSGANVLTF.

This clonotype has only a few counts. This chain uses TRBV20-1 with TRBJ2-1, with 8 nucleotides matching TRBD2. Germline trimming cut 0 bases from V and 0 bases from J; bases unmatched to any gene: 7. There are 17 residues in the CDR3. CDR1 is DFQATT, CDR2 SNEGSKA, per germline (reference sequence). In DNA form, the CDR3 reads TGCAGTGCTAGAGAAATACTAGCGGCCGACTCCTACAATGAGCAGTTCTTC. It is translated as CSAREILAADSYNEQFF.

Worth noting for this clonotype: Just one base apart from a much larger clone, this may be a read error. The chain has TRBV2 and TRBJ2-7; TRBD2 is a possible D gene (6 bases). This CDR3 spans 13 amino acids. Germline CDR1 is SNHLY and CDR2 is FYNNEI. Trimming left V 4 bases short and J 3 bases short, with 10 bases between. CDR3 sequence reads: CASSGGIVYEQYF. In DNA, the CDR3 is TGTGCCAGCAGTGGCGGGATAGTCTACGAGCAGTACTTC.

This chain connects TRBV6-1 to TRBJ2-7; D call uncertain. CDR1 is MNHNS and CDR2 is SASEGT in the germline V gene. V lost 5 bases to trimming and J lost 0 bases, with 14 bases between them. The CDR3 sequence is 15 residues long. In DNA form, the CDR3 reads TGTGCCAGCAGTCCCAGGAGCGTCGGCTCCTACGAGCAGTACTTC. Its translation is CASSPRSVGSYEQYF.

The CDR3 loop reads CASSFVPGPQETQYF. In DNA, the CDR3 is TGCGCCAGCAGCTTTGTTCCAGGGCCTCAAGAGACCCAGTACTTC. The V call is TRBV5-1, the J call TRBJ2-5, with a tentative D call TRBD1 (5 bases). Germline values: CDR1 SGHRS, CDR2 YFSETQ. V lost 2 bases and J 2 bases, leaving 13 bases between the germline ends. The CDR3 contains 15 residues.

This clonotype was counted at least ten times. The J gene is TRBJ2-7, the V gene TRBV27; 8 nucleotides match TRBD1. Germline V gene data show CDR1 as MNHEY and CDR2 as SMNVEV (reference sequence). CDR3 length: 16 amino acids. V gave up 4 bases and J gave up 4 bases; unmatched junction bases: 12. The CDR3 bases are TGTGCCAGCAGTTACACGGCAGGGGGCGCATGGTACGAGCAGTACTTC. It yields the protein CASSYTAGGAWYEQYF.

In its sample, this clonotype was seen once. This rearrangement joins TRBV12-3 or TRBV12-4 to TRBJ2-2, with 11 bases fitting TRBD2. Losses at the gene ends were 6 bases for V and 5 bases for J; bases not matched to a gene: 14. The CDR3 sequence is 18 residues long. CDR3 residues: CASSSFTSGRGGTGELFF. The CDR3 nucleotides are TGTGCCAGCAGCTCCTTCACTAGCGGGAGAGGAGGTACCGGGGAGCTGTTTTTT.

Ten or more counts support this clonotype. The chain has TRBV9 and TRBJ2-1; possibly TRBD2 for D (5 bases). Germline CDR1 reads SGDLS; CDR2 reads YYNGEE. V was pared by 5 bases and J by 7 bases, with 16 bases between. This CDR3 contains 14 residues. The CDR3, as DNA: TGTGCCAGCAGTTGGAGCGGAGTTCGGAATGAGCAGTTCTTC. Amino acid sequence: CASSWSGVRNEQFF. Combining the CDR3 with reference TRBV9 and TRBJ2-1 gives the whole variable domain DSGVTQTPKHLITATGQRVTLRCSPRSGDLSVYWYQQSLDQGLQFLIQYYNGEERAKGNILERFSAQQFPDLHSELNLSSLELGDSALYFCASSWSGVRNEQFFGPGTRLTVL.

In its sample, this clonotype was seen many times. The rearrangement links TRBV3-1 to TRBJ2-3, with 8 bases that match TRBD2. The CDR3 is made up of 16 amino acids. CDR1 and CDR2 (germline): LGHDT, YNNKEL (reference sequence). V dropped 0 bases and J dropped 2; count of bases not matched to a gene: 4. This CDR3 reads CASSQESGGNTDTQYF. CDR3 DNA sequence: TGTGCCAGCAGCCAAGAAAGCGGGGGAAACACAGATACGCAGTATTTT.

This clonotype came up many times. The J gene is TRBJ2-5, the V gene TRBV27, with a weak D call TRBD2 (6 bases). CDR1 and CDR2 from the germline V gene are MNHEY and SMNVEV (reference sequence). V shed 5 bases and J shed 1 base, with 11 bases lying between them. The CDR3 sequence is 14 residues long. CDR3 amino acids: CASSRGLTQETQYF. The CDR3 nucleotides are TGTGCCAGCAGTAGAGGACTAACCCAAGAGACCCAGTACTTC.

The chain links TRBV7-9 to TRBJ2-1; the D gene is possibly TRBD1 (6 bases). Germline CDR1 and CDR2: SEHNR and FQNEAQ (reference sequence). The CDR3 sequence is 16 residues long. V dropped 4 bases and J dropped 3 bases, with 16 bases sitting between them. Written as DNA, the CDR3 is TGTGCCAGCAGCTCTAGTCCCACAGGGCTCTACAATGAGCAGTTCTTC. Amino acid sequence: CASSSSPTGLYNEQFF.

This clonotype has a count of ten or more. This rearrangement joins TRBV20-1 to TRBJ1-2; D unresolved. Germline loops: CDR1 DFQATT, CDR2 SNEGSKA (reference sequence). The CDR3 loop spans 13 amino acids. V was pared by 0 bases and J by 4 bases, with 9 bases between. DNA of the CDR3: TGCAGTGCTAGAGAATACAAGGGCTATGGCTACACCTTC. It translates to CSAREYKGYGYTF.

The rearrangement links TRBV12-3 or TRBV12-4 to TRBJ1-5; D gene uncertain. The V and J ends lost 3 bases and 7 bases respectively, with 13 bases between them. The CDR3 is 14 amino acids. DNA of the CDR3: TGTGCCAGCAGTTTTGACCGGGAAGCGCAGCCCCAGCATTTT. It translates to CASSFDREAQPQHF.

This clonotype came up many times. This chain uses TRBV7-2 with TRBJ2-1, with 11 bases that match TRBD2. Unmatched junction bases numbered 5, after V lost 1 base and J lost 9 bases. The CDR3 has 15 amino acids. Germline V gene lookup returns CDR1 SGHTA and CDR2 FQGNSA. The CDR3 bases are TGTGCCAGCAGCTTAGTAGCGGGGGGGGGGAGTGAGCAGTTCTTC. Protein product: CASSLVAGGGSEQFF.

The V call is TRBV27, the J call TRBJ2-7, with D possibly matching TRBD2 (5 bases). Trimming removed 2 bases at V and 1 base at J, with 18 bases between. The CDR3 is 17 residues long. Germline CDR1 MNHEY, CDR2 SMNVEV (reference sequence). CDR3 sequence (DNA): TGTGCCAGCAGTTTAGTGCGGGTGACTTTCGATTCCTACGAGCAGTACTTC. Residues: CASSLVRVTFDSYEQYF.

The table lists this clonotype with many counts. The V call is TRBV12-3 or TRBV12-4, the J call TRBJ1-4, with 7 bases identical to TRBD1. The CDR3 is made up of 16 amino acids. The V segment lost 2 bases and the J segment 1 base; nucleotides outside the gene matches: 4. CDR3 in amino acids: CASSLTQGLTNEKLFF. CDR3 coding DNA: TGTGCCAGCAGTTTAACACAGGGGCTAACTAATGAAAAACTGTTTTTT.